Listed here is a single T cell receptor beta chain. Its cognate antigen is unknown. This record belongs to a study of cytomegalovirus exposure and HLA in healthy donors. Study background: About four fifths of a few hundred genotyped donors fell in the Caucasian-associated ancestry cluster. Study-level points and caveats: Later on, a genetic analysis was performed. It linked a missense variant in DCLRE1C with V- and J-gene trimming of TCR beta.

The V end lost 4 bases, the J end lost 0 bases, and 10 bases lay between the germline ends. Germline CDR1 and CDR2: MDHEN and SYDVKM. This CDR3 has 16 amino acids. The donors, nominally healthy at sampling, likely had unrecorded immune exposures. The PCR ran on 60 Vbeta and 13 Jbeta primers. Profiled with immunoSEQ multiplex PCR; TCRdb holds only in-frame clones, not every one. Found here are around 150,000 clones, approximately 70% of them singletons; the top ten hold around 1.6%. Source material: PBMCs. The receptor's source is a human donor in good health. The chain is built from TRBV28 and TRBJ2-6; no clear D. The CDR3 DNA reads TGTGCCAGCAGTTCCCAACACATCTCTGGGGCCAACGTCCTGACTTTC. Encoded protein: CASSSQHISGANVLTF. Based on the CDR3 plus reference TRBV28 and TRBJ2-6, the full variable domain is DVKVTQSSRYLVKRTGEKVFLECVQDMDHENMFWYRQDPGLGLRLIYFSYDVKMKEKGDIPEGYSVSREKKERFSLILESASTNQTSMYLCASSSQHISGANVLTFGAGSRLTVL.